The 20 T cell receptor beta chains below all came from one sample that was sequenced in a study of CDR3 diversity in severe acne. TCRdb passed the PCR reads through MiXCR, listing each CDR3 protein once. This sample has approximately 97,000 distinct CDR3 sequences, with roughly half found just once. Sequenced material: blood. The receptor set was obtained from a male donor with acne.

This clonotype was seen at least ten times. The chain combines TRBV20-1 with TRBJ2-7, with D unresolved. V dropped 0 bases and J dropped 3 bases, with 9 bases sitting between them. The CDR3 is 13 residues long. CDR1 and CDR2 from the germline V gene are DFQATT and SNEGSKA (reference sequence). CDR3 protein: CSARDPAFYEQYF. CDR3 coding DNA: TGCAGTGCTAGAGATCCCGCCTTCTACGAGCAGTACTTC.

V usage is TRBV11-2 and J usage is TRBJ2-1, with D possibly matching TRBD2 (5 bases). CDR1 is SGHAT, CDR2 FQNNGV, per germline. Trimming took 4 bases from V and 7 from J, leaving 8 bases between them. The CDR3 has 12 amino acids. The CDR3 bases are TGTGCCAGCAGCTGGAGGAGTAATGAGCAGTTCTTC. Its protein product is CASSWRSNEQFF.

V and J are TRBV5-5 and TRBJ2-1; D uncertain. Germline V CDR1 and CDR2: SGHKS, YYEKEE (reference sequence). With 2 bases removed from V and 4 bases from J, the gap between germline ends came to 16 bases. This CDR3 has 16 residues. The CDR3 protein is CASSFETPGRYNEQFF. CDR3 DNA: TGTGCCAGCAGCTTCGAAACCCCAGGCAGGTACAATGAGCAGTTCTTC.

This clonotype was seen at least ten times. The chain carries TRBV5-1 and TRBJ1-6; D is ambiguous. CDR1 SGHRS and CDR2 YFSETQ come from the germline V gene. V was pared by 3 bases and J by 8 bases, with 12 bases between. The CDR3 has 14 residues. CDR3 in amino acids: CASSSGLSDSPLHF. CDR3 sequence (DNA): TGCGCCAGCAGCTCCGGACTGTCAGATTCACCCCTCCACTTT.

V and J are TRBV9 and TRBJ1-5; 9 bases map to TRBD1. With 0 bases clipped from V and 3 bases from J, the junction kept 1 base outside the gene matches. Germline CDR1 is SGDLS and CDR2 is YYNGEE. There are 15 residues in the CDR3. Here the CDR3 reads CASSVGQGDNQPQHF. In DNA form, the CDR3 reads TGTGCCAGCAGCGTAGGACAGGGGGACAATCAGCCCCAGCATTTT.

This clonotype was counted a few times. The chain joins TRBV6-1 to TRBJ1-6; 7 bases are a match to TRBD1. With V trimmed by 6 bases and J by 5 bases, 4 bases remained unmatched. The germline CDR1 and CDR2 sequences are MNHNS and SASEGT. CDR3 length: 14 residues. CDR3 nucleotides: TGTGCCAGCAGGTCCAGGGGGGATAATTCACCCCTCCACTTT. Amino acids: CASRSRGDNSPLHF.

This clonotype appeared a few times. The chain joins TRBV15 to TRBJ2-7; 10 nucleotides line up with TRBD1. This CDR3 region has 15 residues. The J segment lost 2 bases and the V segment lost 4 bases, leaving 5 bases of the junction unmatched. Germline CDR1 LNHNV, CDR2 YYDKDF (reference sequence). CDR3 region: CATSTWTGGPYEQYF. Written as DNA, the CDR3 is TGTGCCACCAGCACTTGGACAGGGGGGCCCTACGAGCAGTACTTC.

The sample holds many counts of this clonotype. The rearrangement links TRBV30 to TRBJ2-1; tentatively, D is TRBD1 or TRBD2 (6 bases each). The V end lost 0 bases, the J end lost 2 bases, and 17 bases lay between the germline ends. Looked up from germline, CDR1 is GTSNPN and CDR2 is SVGIG (reference sequence). CDR3 length equals 17 residues. CDR3 sequence (DNA): TGTGCCTGGAGTGTAGGGGGAGGTGGGGTAACCTACAATGAGCAGTTCTTC. This codes for CAWSVGGGGVTYNEQFF.

This clonotype was observed at least ten times. The chain employs TRBV18 and TRBJ2-6; unclear D gene. CDR1 is KGHSH, CDR2 LQKENI, per germline. The CDR3 runs to 16 residues. V dropped 1 base and J dropped 0 bases, with 7 bases sitting between them. In DNA form, the CDR3 reads TGTGCCAGCTCACCACAAGATTACTCTGGGGCCAACGTCCTGACTTTC. Protein: CASSPQDYSGANVLTF.

This chain joins TRBV7-6 and TRBJ2-1; TRBD2 matches at 9 bases. The germline V gene has CDR1 SGHVS and CDR2 FNYEAQ. Unmatched junction bases numbered 9, after V lost 2 bases and J lost 10 bases. The CDR3 length is 15 residues. The DNA of the CDR3 is TGTGCCAGCAGCTTAATCGGCGGGAGGGCTGGGGAGCAGTTCTTC. Protein sequence: CASSLIGGRAGEQFF.

V is TRBV4-1 and J is TRBJ2-7; TRBD1 is a possible D gene (5 bases). The CDR3 totals 12 residues. The V gene lost 4 bases and the J gene lost 5 bases, with 9 bases spanning the gap. Germline CDR1 reads MGHRA; CDR2 reads YSYEKL. The CDR3 DNA sequence: TGCGCCAGCAGCCGGGGCCACGACGAGCAGTACTTC. It translates to CASSRGHDEQYF.

This clonotype was recorded many times. This chain connects TRBV29-1 to TRBJ1-4; TRBD1 might be the D (5 bases). This CDR3 has 11 amino acids. With 4 bases removed from V and 7 bases from J, the gap between germline ends came to 7 bases. In germline, CDR1 is SQVTM, CDR2 ANQGSEA. CDR3 bases: TGCAGCGTTGCGGGGGGTGAAAAACTGTTTTTT. This codes for CSVAGGEKLFF.

This clonotype was seen more than once but under ten times. The chain uses TRBV25-1 and TRBJ1-1, with D perhaps TRBD1 (6 bases). Per germline, CDR1 MGHDK and CDR2 SYGVNS. The CDR3 is 14 amino acids. V lost 4 bases and J 1 base, leaving 10 bases between the germline ends. CDR3 bases: TGTGCCAGCAGTGTACAGGGCCCGAACACTGAAGCTTTCTTT. Encoded protein: CASSVQGPNTEAFF. Supplemented by reference TRBV25-1 and TRBJ1-1, the full variable domain reads EADIYQTPRYLVIGTGKKITLECSQTMGHDKMYWYQQDPGMELHLIHYSYGVNSTEKGDLSSESTVSRIRTEHFPLTLESARPSHTSQYLCASSVQGPNTEAFFGQGTRLTVV.

This clonotype was counted many times. The chain recombines TRBV20-1 with TRBJ2-5, with a tentative D call TRBD2 (6 bases). Germline V gene data show CDR1 as DFQATT and CDR2 as SNEGSKA (reference sequence). Trimming took 3 bases from V and 2 from J, leaving 16 bases between them. The CDR3 spans 15 residues. CDR3 sequence: CSASSASERQETQYF. CDR3 bases: TGCAGTGCTAGTTCGGCTAGCGAGAGACAAGAGACCCAGTACTTC.

In its sample, this clonotype ranks as medium-sized. The chain has TRBV15 and TRBJ2-2; maybe TRBD2 (5 bases). Trimming cost V 3 bases and J 3 bases, with 14 bases left between them. The CDR3 sequence is 16 residues long. The germline gives CDR1 LNHNV, CDR2 YYDKDF (reference sequence). The CDR3 here is CATSSFVGAYTGELFF. The CDR3 region has the DNA TGTGCCACCAGCAGCTTTGTGGGAGCTTACACCGGGGAGCTGTTTTTT.

The chain has TRBV7-9 and TRBJ2-3; 11 bases match TRBD2. The V gene's germline CDR1 is SEHNR and CDR2 FQNEAQ (reference sequence). CDR3 length: 17 amino acids. Trimming took 2 bases from V and 3 from J; bases not matched to a gene: 7. CDR3: CASSLTGSGRVTDTQYF. As DNA, the CDR3 is TGTGCCAGCAGCTTAACGGGTAGCGGGAGGGTTACAGATACGCAGTATTTT.

Only a few counts were recorded for this clonotype. Since a much larger clone is just one base distant, this may be a read error. The rearrangement joins TRBV5-1 to TRBJ2-7; 11 bases agree with TRBD2. Germline loops: CDR1 SGHRS, CDR2 YFSETQ. The CDR3 has 15 amino acids. The CDR3 region has the DNA TGCGCCAGCACCTTGAGGACTAGCGGGTCCCACGAGCAGTACTTC. Its protein is CASTLRTSGSHEQYF.

The V call is TRBV6-2 or TRBV6-3, the J call TRBJ2-5; D uncertain. Germline CDR1 MNHEY, CDR2 SVGEGT. V was trimmed by 2 bases and J by 5 bases, leaving 0 bases between them. The CDR3 is 10 amino acids. The CDR3 reads CASSYETQYF. CDR3 DNA: TGTGCCAGCAGTTACGAGACCCAGTACTTC.

This rearrangement joins TRBV9 to TRBJ2-7; 10 nucleotides line up with TRBD2. The CDR3 contains 15 residues. The germline CDR1 and CDR2 sequences are SGDLS and YYNGEE. With 7 bases clipped from V and 2 bases from J, the junction kept 9 bases outside the gene matches. As DNA, the CDR3 is TGTGCCAGCGGCCTAGGACTAGCGGTGACCTACGAGCAGTACTTC. It translates to CASGLGLAVTYEQYF.

In regard to this clonotype: The DNA is omitted, as the CDR3 cannot be located on it reliably, and the CDR3 follows TCRdb's listing. This CDR3 reads CASSVRDRFEKLFFGSGTQHF. The rearrangement links TRBV5-1 to TRBJ1-5; the D call in the table, TRBD1, was not verified against the DNA. The CDR3 spans 21 residues, counting both ends. Germline CDR1 is SGHRS and CDR2 is YFSETQ.